These 19 T cell receptor beta chains were sequenced from one sample in a study of T cell clones after liver transplantation. Clones were read by immunoSEQ multiplex PCR, and TCRdb kept only the in-frame ones, dropping some. The table lists more than 75,000 clones, nearly 85% of them singletons. The starting material was CD4+ T cells from blood, obtained roughly 3.5 years after liver transplant. The origin of the receptors is a human patient who received a liver transplant. Certain T cells may be donor cells from the graft.

For the CDR3, the DNA is TGCGCCAGCAGTCGACGGTCAGCTGAAGCTTTCTTT. Its translation is CASSRRSAEAFF. The rearrangement links TRBV23-1 to TRBJ1-1; D ambiguous. TRBV23-1 carries the ORF label, with uncertain function. Trimming took 4 bases from V and 6 from J, leaving 9 bases between them. The CDR3 has 12 amino acids.

Only a few counts were recorded for this clone. The rearrangement uses TRBV28 and TRBJ1-1; 7 bases align to TRBD1. Germline assignment: CDR1 MDHEN and CDR2 SYDVKM. CDR3 length: 15 residues. J gave up 1 base and V 7 bases, and 9 bases lay outside the gene matches. Here the CDR3 reads CASTVAGGPNTEAFF. CDR3 bases: TGTGCCAGCACGGTAGCAGGGGGTCCGAACACTGAAGCTTTCTTT.

J is TRBJ2-1 and V is TRBV11-1; no clear D. The CDR3 spans 14 residues. V lost 1 base, J lost 6 bases, and 10 bases lay in between. The germline V gene has CDR1 SGHAT and CDR2 FQDESV (reference sequence). CDR3 protein: CASSLEWKGNEQFF. CDR3 coding DNA: TGTGCCAGCAGCTTAGAGTGGAAGGGCAATGAGCAGTTCTTC.

The chain combines TRBV7-2 with TRBJ2-2; no clear D. CDR3 length: 14 amino acids. Trimming removed 1 base at V and 8 bases at J, with 11 bases between. Germline values: CDR1 SGHTA, CDR2 FQGNSA. The CDR3 DNA sequence: TGTGCCAGCAGCTTAGTGGGCAGGCGGGGGGAGCTGTTTTTT. Translation gives CASSLVGRRGELFF.

The V call is TRBV5-5, the J call TRBJ2-2, with D uncertain. Per the germline V gene, CDR1 is SGHKS and CDR2 is YYEKEE (reference sequence). V was cut by 2 bases and J by 3 bases, with 11 bases left in between. The CDR3 covers 15 residues. The CDR3 protein is CASSFVYYHTGELFF. The DNA for the CDR3 is TGTGCCAGCAGCTTCGTATACTATCACACCGGGGAGCTGTTTTTT. Together with reference TRBV5-5 and TRBJ2-2, the CDR3 gives the full variable domain: DAGVTQSPTHLIKTRGQQVTLRCSPISGHKSVSWYQQVLGQGPQFIFQYYEKEERGRGNFPDRFSARQFPNYSSELNVNALLLGDSALYLCASSFVYYHTGELFFGEGSRLTVL.

The chain joins TRBV5-1 to TRBJ2-3; D is ambiguous. From germline, CDR1 is SGHRS and CDR2 YFSETQ. The V and J ends lost 4 bases and 3 bases respectively, with 12 bases between them. The CDR3 covers 14 residues. In DNA, the CDR3 is TGCGCCAGCAGCGACGCTGGAGTAACAGATACGCAGTATTTT. It specifies CASSDAGVTDTQYF. Based on the CDR3 plus reference TRBV5-1 and TRBJ2-3, the full variable domain is KAGVTQTPRYLIKTRGQQVTLSCSPISGHRSVSWYQQTPGQGLQFLFEYFSETQRNKGNFPGRFSGRQFSNSRSEMNVSTLELGDSALYLCASSDAGVTDTQYFGPGTRLTVL.

This chain uses TRBV19 with TRBJ1-2; 9 bases agree with TRBD1. The J segment lost 7 bases and the V segment lost 8 bases, leaving 11 bases of the junction unmatched. Germline V lookup: CDR1 LNHDA, CDR2 SQIVND (reference sequence). This CDR3 region has 14 residues. In nucleotides, the CDR3 is TGTGCCAGTCGCCCAACGGGACAGGGTGCTGGCTACACCTTC. Protein sequence: CASRPTGQGAGYTF. Drawing the rest from reference TRBV19 and TRBJ1-2, the complete variable domain is DGGITQSPKYLFRKEGQNVTLSCEQNLNHDAMYWYRQDPGQGLRLIYYSQIVNDFQKGDIAEGYSVSREKKESFPLTVTSAQKNPTAFYLCASRPTGQGAGYTFGSGTRLTVV.

This clone was counted once. The CDR3 here is CAISEEAGGSDIQYF. The DNA of the CDR3 is TGTGCCATCAGTGAGGAAGCGGGAGGGAGTGACATTCAGTACTTC. The gene calls are TRBV10-3 and TRBJ2-4; 10 bases are shared with TRBD2. The V gene's germline CDR1 is ENHRY and CDR2 SYGVKD. This CDR3 has 15 amino acids. V trimming: 2 bases; J trimming: 8 bases; junction bases outside the gene matches: 6.

The chain combines TRBV28 with TRBJ1-4, with D unresolved. Trimming pared 7 bases from V and 7 bases from J, leaving 10 bases between. The CDR3 extends over 12 amino acids. Germline values: CDR1 MDHEN, CDR2 SYDVKM. This CDR3 reads CASTREPEKLFF. CDR3 nucleotides: TGTGCCAGCACTAGGGAGCCTGAAAAACTGTTTTTT.

The chain recombines TRBV12-2 with TRBJ2-5; no check of the table's D call, TRBD2, against the DNA was made. TRBV12-2 is assigned pseudogene status. CDR3 length: 16 amino acids. CDR3 loop: CASRLGWSGSGETQYF. The CDR3 DNA is TGTGCAAGTCGCTTAGGCTGGAGTGGGTCGGGTGAGACCCAGTACTTC.

The gene calls are TRBV4-1 and TRBJ2-1; 7 bases are shared with TRBD2. From germline, CDR1 is MGHRA and CDR2 YSYEKL. The J segment lost 6 bases and the V segment lost 5 bases, leaving 7 bases of the junction unmatched. This CDR3 comprises 14 residues. The CDR3 spells CASSGLVGVNEQFF. CDR3 nucleotides: TGCGCCAGCAGCGGACTAGTGGGGGTCAATGAGCAGTTCTTC.

The V and J genes are TRBV2 and TRBJ2-3; the match to TRBD2 covers 8 bases. Germline CDR1 SNHLY, CDR2 FYNNEI. This CDR3 has 15 amino acids. V lost 6 bases, J lost 1 base, and 6 bases stayed unmatched. The CDR3 protein is CASSPPTSGTDTQYF. CDR3 DNA sequence: TGTGCCAGCAGCCCCCCGACTAGCGGCACAGATACGCAGTATTTT. The full variable domain, in which reference TRBV2 and TRBJ2-3 provide the parts outside the CDR3, is EPEVTQTPSHQVTQMGQEVILRCVPISNHLYFYWYRQILGQKVEFLVSFYNNEISEKSEIFDDQFSVERPDGSNFTLKIRSTKLEDSAMYFCASSPPTSGTDTQYFGPGTRLTVL.

A note on this clone: At one end the junction does not follow the germline gene, possibly because of a read error. The gene calls are TRBV7-7 and TRBJ2-2; D perhaps matches TRBD2 (6 bases). Germline CDR1 and CDR2: SSHAT and FNYEAQ (reference sequence). This CDR3 has 13 amino acids. The DNA for the CDR3 is TGTGCTAGCAGCCCGACTAGAAACGGGGAGCTGTTTTTT. As protein: CASSPTRNGELFF.

This clone was observed a few times. The V gene is TRBV28, the J gene TRBJ2-7, with 9 positions matching TRBD2. The CDR3 is made up of 14 amino acids. V lost 7 bases to trimming and J lost 0 bases; unmatched junction nucleotides: 4. The germline V gene has CDR1 MDHEN and CDR2 SYDVKM. The CDR3 loop is CASTPSGNSYEQYF. Here the CDR3 DNA reads TGTGCCAGCACCCCTAGCGGGAACTCCTACGAGCAGTACTTC.

The chain links TRBV6-5 to TRBJ1-1; the D is unclear. The CDR3 consists of 14 residues. Germline V lookup: CDR1 MNHEY, CDR2 SVGAGI. V was pared by 5 bases and J by 1 base, with 11 bases between. CDR3 sequence reads: CASSPPTRNTEAFF. CDR3 nucleotide sequence: TGTGCCAGCAGTCCCCCTACCAGGAACACTGAAGCTTTCTTT.

The count of this clone is one. The chain links TRBV11-2 to TRBJ2-3, with no clear D. CDR1 is SGHAT, CDR2 FQNNGV, per germline. The CDR3 extends over 14 amino acids. Trimming cost V 2 bases and J 1 base, with 7 bases left between them. The CDR3 protein is CASSLLSGTDTQYF. The CDR3, as DNA: TGTGCCAGCAGCTTACTGTCTGGCACAGATACGCAGTATTTT. The variable domain in full, with the rest retrieved from reference TRBV11-2 and TRBJ2-3, is EAGVAQSPRYKIIEKRQSVAFWCNPISGHATLYWYQQILGQGPKLLIQFQNNGVVDDSQLPKDRFSAERLKGVDSTLKIQPAKLEDSAVYLCASSLLSGTDTQYFGPGTRLTVL.

The chain carries TRBV18 and TRBJ2-1, with 9 positions matching TRBD2. This CDR3 comprises 17 residues. The germline V gene has CDR1 KGHSH and CDR2 LQKENI. The trim removed 5 bases at V and 4 bases at J, leaving 12 bases unmatched. The DNA of the CDR3 is TGTGCCAGCTCAGAGTGGGCGGGAGGGACCCCATACAATGAGCAGTTCTTC. Translated: CASSEWAGGTPYNEQFF.

The rearrangement links TRBV5-4 to TRBJ2-3; D is undetermined. CDR1 and CDR2 (germline): SGHNT, YYREEE (reference sequence). The CDR3 has 15 amino acids. The ends were cut back, 0 bases at V and 0 bases at J, with 8 bases in the middle. DNA of the CDR3: TGTGCCAGCAGCTTGGTTCAAGGGAGCACAGATACGCAGTATTTT. Amino acid sequence: CASSLVQGSTDTQYF.

This chain uses TRBV2 with TRBJ1-1; 9 bases fit TRBD1. The germline CDR1 and CDR2 sequences are SNHLY and FYNNEI. V was pared by 5 bases and J by 10 bases, with 14 bases of the junction left unmatched. This CDR3 contains 15 residues. Written as DNA, the CDR3 is TGTGCCAGCAGTATCACCCGTGGGACAGGGACGGTAGCTTTCTTT. It yields the protein CASSITRGTGTVAFF.